This T cell receptor (beta chain) was profiled in a study of blood T cell repertoires in COVID-19 (dated by TCRdb to 2020 to 2022). In terms of the full investigation: Samples covering the acute and convalescent phases of COVID-19 were provided by collaborators in the United States, Italy and Spain. The prospective study material was composed of cDNA or gDNA derived from T cells, B-cell-depleted T cells, or PBMCs. Deeply sampled blood TCRbeta repertoires from subjects exposed to, actively infected with, or recovered from COVID-19 were included in the dataset. The repertoires were made available in a free public database intended to serve as a resource for research on the immune response to SARS-CoV-2. Samples came from the ongoing ImmuneRACE study (first 160 participants) plus 1,254 subjects from 6 global collaborators. Nearly every sample came with metadata listing a de-identified subject ID, COVID-19 status, age in years and sex. HLA class I and class II types, where available, came from metadata supplied by the sample provider rather than from assay-based typing.

CDR3 length: 14 amino acids, cysteine to phenylalanine. Of all the DNA, just the CDR3 is kept, 42 bases in frame from base 1. The trim is 0 bases for V and 8 bases for J, with a gap of 11 bases between the germline ends. Taken from the germline V gene, the CDR1 and CDR2 loops are WSHSY and SAAADI. TCRbeta CDR3 regions were amplified from genomic DNA by means of the immunoSEQ Assay, a bias-controlled multiplex PCR. The source study handled its data this way. Within the assay, amplification of reference gene primers was used to estimate how many nucleated cells each sample contained. To quantify the absolute abundance of each unique TCRbeta CDR3 rearrangement, sequence reads were collapsed and filtered. For each sample, productive Simpson clonality was calculated as the square root of Simpson's diversity index across productive rearrangements. Here the immuneACCESS table is served through TCRdb, limited to in-frame sequences with V and J called. Missing clones are a known gap in these copies; in checked studies unresolved V genes cover under half, and the rest lacks a known reason. V and J calls and clone size are copied from that table; D and trimming were computed from the DNA. This sample gives about 270,000 clones in total; roughly 86% of them show up just once. About 2.6% of the sample comes from the top ten.

Results the study describes overall, beyond this receptor: The quantity of clinical and demographic metadata differed by source and by participant and was supplied without curation.

The table lists this clone with a count of one. Its antigen specificity is not known. Within one base of it there is no much larger clone, and no base qualities were kept. Participants in the prospective study were enrolled through a virtual design, were aged about 18 to 89 years, and lived in roughly 26 United States geographic areas. In the prospective study, participants were assigned to cohorts based on the clinical history participants reported in a screening survey and a study questionnaire. Recovered participants in ImmuneRACE Cohort 3 were defined by two consecutive negative NP/OP PCR tests, clearance by a healthcare professional, or resolution of symptoms. Mobile phlebotomists in the prospective study collected whole blood, serum and a nasopharyngeal or oropharyngeal swab from every participant. Prospective study participants could optionally give additional blood draws and questionnaires over an approximately 2-month period. Before DNA extraction, blood samples from the prospective study were shipped at room temperature or frozen.

The origin of this receptor is a woman in her late teens or twenties who had recovered from COVID-19. This sequence uses TRBV10-2 and TRBJ2-1; no D gene call is confident. Sequenced: PBMCs or T cells enriched from blood (not recorded which). The sequence in DNA is TGCGCCAGCAGTGAGTCGACACTTGTATATGAGCAGTTCTTC. Its product reads: CASSESTLVYEQFF.